These 2 T cell receptor beta chains share one sample of origin, sequenced in a study of coeliac disease. Repertoires were generated with immunoSEQ multiplex PCR, while TCRdb's copy carries only in-frame clones and drops some. The repertoire holds several thousand clones, with around two thirds as singletons. The sequenced sample consisted of lymphocytes from the gut lamina propria. These receptors were collected from a man aged 55 to 70 with celiac disease on a gluten-free diet.

This chain joins TRBV7-9 and TRBJ1-6, with D maybe TRBD1 (5 bases). The CDR3 contains 15 residues. V was shortened by 3 bases and J by 8 bases, with 14 bases between the two germline ends. Germline V gene sequence: CDR1 SEHNR, CDR2 FQNEAQ (reference sequence). Here the CDR3 reads CASSFRRGGDSPLHF. As DNA, the CDR3 is TGTGCCAGCAGCTTCAGGAGGGGCGGTGATTCACCCCTCCACTTT. Using reference TRBV7-9 and TRBJ1-6 for the parts outside the CDR3, the full variable domain is DTGVSQNPRHKITKRGQNVTFRCDPISEHNRLYWYRQTLGQGPEFLTYFQNEAQLEKSRLLSDRFSAERPKGSFSTLEIQRTEQGDSAMYLCASSFRRGGDSPLHFGNGTRLTVT.

This clone was picked up a small number of times. This rearrangement joins TRBV9 to TRBJ2-5; 12 bases are shared with TRBD2. Germline loops: CDR1 SGDLS, CDR2 YYNGEE. The CDR3 runs to 17 residues. V lost 4 bases to trimming and J lost 2 bases; unmatched junction nucleotides: 9. The chain's CDR3 is CASSPTSGGNGQETQYF. CDR3 sequence (DNA): TGTGCCAGCAGCCCAACTAGCGGGGGGAACGGGCAAGAGACCCAGTACTTC.